This passage covers 18 T cell receptor beta chains from one sample sequenced in a study of post-analysis software for immune sequencing data. Study findings and constraints: Controls showed lower frequencies than patients for five TRBV segments, and TRBV5-6, TRBV5-1 and TRBV20-1 were among these.

These receptors have no identified antigens. Unique molecular identifiers were carried by the TCR beta cDNA libraries. Via MiXCR, TCRdb re-called the PCR reads, giving one row per CDR3 protein. The sample includes roughly 540,000 distinct CDR3 sequences, under 40% of them seen just once. Sequencing input: blood. Receptor source: a girl younger than 18 with multiple sclerosis.

The chain uses TRBV13 and TRBJ2-3; 10 bases are shared with TRBD1. The V segment lost 5 bases and the J segment 5 bases; nucleotides outside the gene matches: 7. The V gene's germline CDR1 is PRHDT and CDR2 FYEKMQ (reference sequence). The CDR3 extends over 15 amino acids. As DNA, the CDR3 is TGTGCCAGCAGCCGACGGGACAGGGGAGTAGATACGCAGTATTTT. Translating gives CASSRRDRGVDTQYF. Combining the CDR3 with reference TRBV13 and TRBJ2-3 gives the whole variable domain AAGVIQSPRHLIKEKRETATLKCYPIPRHDTVYWYQQGPGQDPQFLISFYEKMQSDKGSIPDRFSAQQFSDYHSELNMSSLELGDSALYFCASSRRDRGVDTQYFGPGTRLTVL.

The chain carries TRBV7-3 and TRBJ2-1; 8 nucleotides line up with TRBD2. The germline gives CDR1 SGHTA, CDR2 FQGTGA. This CDR3 contains 19 residues. V lost 1 base and J lost 5; bases outside the gene matches: 16. In nucleotides, the CDR3 is TGTGCCAGCAGCTTAAGAATACTAGCGGTGACTCTCATAAACAATGAGCAGTTCTTC. The encoded protein is CASSLRILAVTLINNEQFF.

For this clonotype: One base away lies a much larger clone, so this may be a sequencing read error. The rearrangement links TRBV10-3 to TRBJ2-7; 8 bases align to TRBD1. TRBJ2-5 matches the DNA end more closely, so the J call is doubtful. The length of the CDR3 is 15 residues. Germline V gene sequence: CDR1 ENHRY, CDR2 SYGVKD. The CDR3 DNA sequence: TGTGCCATCAGTGAGTCGACAGGGGAGTGGGGGACCCAGTACTTC. It translates to CAISESTGEWGTQYF.

This clonotype was seen more than once but under ten times. The rearrangement uses TRBV7-9 and TRBJ1-3, with unresolved D. The CDR3 is 15 residues long. Germline CDR1 reads SEHNR; CDR2 reads FQNEAQ (reference sequence). With 1 base removed from V and 4 bases from J, the gap between germline ends came to 11 bases. The CDR3 spells CASSLGSRIGNTIYF. The DNA for the CDR3 is TGTGCCAGCAGCTTAGGTTCGAGAATCGGAAACACCATATATTTT.

The rearrangement uses TRBV20-1 and TRBJ2-5; D is perhaps TRBD2 (5 bases). The germline V gene has CDR1 DFQATT and CDR2 SNEGSKA (reference sequence). The CDR3 extends over 14 amino acids. V was clipped by 0 bases and J by 4 bases, with 12 bases between them. The CDR3 loop is CSAREWTGSETQYF. The CDR3 DNA follows: TGCAGTGCTAGAGAGTGGACGGGGTCAGAGACCCAGTACTTC.

CDR3 in amino acids: CASKRQGKNTEAFF. CDR3 in DNA: TGTGCCAGCAAACGACAGGGGAAGAACACTGAAGCTTTCTTT. The gene calls are TRBV6-5 and TRBJ1-1, with 8 bases matching TRBD1. The trim removed 7 bases at V and 1 base at J, leaving 5 bases unmatched. Germline V gene lookup returns CDR1 MNHEY and CDR2 SVGAGI. This CDR3 is built from 14 residues.

V is TRBV12-3 or TRBV12-4 and J is TRBJ1-2; perhaps TRBD1 as D (6 bases). The CDR3 has 13 amino acids. The ends were cut back, 7 bases at V and 8 bases at J, with 17 bases in the middle. CDR3 DNA: TGTGCCAGCACCTTAGGGGGATCCGGAGGCTACACCTTC. Translating it yields CASTLGGSGGYTF.

In its sample, this clonotype was seen a few times. The chain combines TRBV12-3 or TRBV12-4 with TRBJ2-1, with 7 bases identical to TRBD1. The CDR3 runs 16 residues. J was trimmed by 5 bases and V by 3 bases; bases with no gene match: 10. CDR3 loop: CASSLTTGVRNNEQFF. The CDR3 DNA sequence: TGTGCCAGCAGTTTGACCACAGGGGTCCGTAACAATGAGCAGTTCTTC.

CDR3 sequence reads: CASGPLGGGDEQFF. Here the CDR3 DNA reads TGTGCCAGTGGTCCCCTTGGAGGGGGAGATGAGCAGTTCTTC. The rearrangement links TRBV19 to TRBJ2-1; D is perhaps TRBD1 or TRBD2 (6 bases each). The ends were cut back, 8 bases at V and 8 bases at J, with 19 bases in the middle. The CDR3 covers 14 residues. Germline CDR1 LNHDA, CDR2 SQIVND (reference sequence). Complete variable domain (other parts from reference TRBV19 and TRBJ2-1): DGGITQSPKYLFRKEGQNVTLSCEQNLNHDAMYWYRQDPGQGLRLIYYSQIVNDFQKGDIAEGYSVSREKKESFPLTVTSAQKNPTAFYLCASGPLGGGDEQFFGPGTRLTVL.

V gene TRBV10-3 combines with J gene TRBJ2-3; D remains ambiguous. Between the trimmed V and J ends, which lost 2 bases and 0 bases, there was a span of 15 bases. The germline gives CDR1 ENHRY, CDR2 SYGVKD. This CDR3 is built from 17 residues. In DNA form, the CDR3 reads TGTGCCATCAGTGAGGCCCCACAAACTCGTAGCACAGATACGCAGTATTTT. Its translation: CAISEAPQTRSTDTQYF.

The J gene is TRBJ2-1, the V gene TRBV20-1; perhaps TRBD2 as D (5 bases). The CDR3 spans 15 residues. CDR1 is DFQATT and CDR2 is SNEGSKA in the germline V gene (reference sequence). Trimming took 3 bases from V and 0 from J, leaving 12 bases between them. CDR3 sequence: CSASLGLASYNEQFF. The DNA for the CDR3 is TGCAGTGCTAGTCTCGGACTGGCCTCCTACAATGAGCAGTTCTTC.

The rearrangement joins TRBV12-3 or TRBV12-4 to TRBJ2-7; a possible D gene is TRBD2 (5 bases). This CDR3 has 12 amino acids. V lost 3 bases, J lost 5 bases, and 8 bases lay in between. In nucleotides, the CDR3 is TGTGCCAGCAGTTTGTGGGGAGACGAGCAGTACTTC. Its translation is CASSLWGDEQYF.

A few counts support this clonotype. The chain joins TRBV5-1 to TRBJ2-1, with D perhaps matching TRBD2 (5 bases). This CDR3 is built from 16 residues. Germline-derived CDR1 and CDR2 are SGHRS and YFSETQ. Deletions cut 3 bases from V and 0 bases from J, with 13 bases between. Here the CDR3 DNA reads TGCGCCAGCAGCTACCAACAGCGGAGCTCCTACAATGAGCAGTTCTTC. The encoded protein is CASSYQQRSSYNEQFF.

The CDR3 DNA sequence: TGTGCCAGCAGCCAACCCATAGGCAGGGGGGGCCTCTACAATGAGCAGTTCTTC. It is translated as CASSQPIGRGGLYNEQFF. The chain links TRBV4-2 to TRBJ2-1, with D perhaps matching TRBD1 or TRBD2 (7 bases each). CDR3 size: 18 residues. Germline CDR1 and CDR2: LGHNA and YNFKEQ. V lost 2 bases and J 3 bases, leaving 20 bases between the germline ends.

This clonotype was observed at least ten times. The chain carries TRBV2 and TRBJ1-2; no firm D call. CDR3 length: 13 residues. V was cut by 1 base and J by 2 bases, with 5 bases left in between. CDR1 is SNHLY and CDR2 is FYNNEI in the germline V gene. The CDR3 region has the DNA TGTGCCAGCAGTGAAGGACTGAACTATGGCTACACCTTC. Protein sequence: CASSEGLNYGYTF. The whole variable domain, remainder taken from reference TRBV2 and TRBJ1-2, is EPEVTQTPSHQVTQMGQEVILRCVPISNHLYFYWYRQILGQKVEFLVSFYNNEISEKSEIFDDQFSVERPDGSNFTLKIRSTKLEDSAMYFCASSEGLNYGYTFGSGTRLTVV.

The rearrangement links TRBV6-6 to TRBJ1-4; 7 bases agree with TRBD1. After removal of 2 bases from V and 3 bases from J, the junction contained 6 bases not matched to a gene. Germline CDR1 reads MNHNY; CDR2 reads SVGAGI (reference sequence). This CDR3 spans 16 amino acids. The CDR3 DNA is TGTGCCAGCAGTTACCGAGGGGGCGAAGCTAATGAAAAACTGTTTTTT. This translates into CASSYRGGEANEKLFF.

This sequence joins TRBV18 and TRBJ1-4; D not resolved. Germline V lookup: CDR1 KGHSH, CDR2 LQKENI. V was shortened by 6 bases and J by 4 bases, with 18 bases between the two germline ends. The CDR3 covers 16 residues. The chain's CDR3 is CASSLTTVGNNEKLFF. The CDR3 DNA follows: TGTGCCAGCTCCCTTACCACGGTCGGGAATAATGAAAAACTGTTTTTT.

V gene TRBV10-2 combines with J gene TRBJ2-7; D remains ambiguous. The CDR3 is 12 amino acids. CDR1 is WSHSY, CDR2 SAAADI, per germline. V shed 0 bases and J shed 10 bases, with 10 bases lying between them. CDR3 amino acids: CASSESLKAQYF. CDR3 DNA: TGCGCCAGCAGTGAGTCGTTAAAGGCCCAGTACTTC.